The subject of this entry is one TCR beta chain. The antigen remains undetermined. These data come from a study of cytomegalovirus exposure and HLA in healthy donors. The overall study: Caucasian-associated ancestry cluster membership applied to about four fifths of nearly 400 genotyped donors. Whole-study results and caveats: Sequencing probably produced one cluster of sequence variants that were highly shared. Among TCR beta chains of equal frequency, HLA-associated ones were more clonally expanded in a later analysis. Reportedly, fewer N-insertions than the roughly 690-donor mean appeared in an Asian-associated ancestry cluster in a later analysis.

V lost 7 bases and J 1 base, leaving 13 bases between the germline ends. Looked up from germline, CDR1 is MNHEY and CDR2 is SMNVEV (reference sequence). CDR3 size: 14 residues. In the PCR, 60 Vbeta and 13 Jbeta primers were used. The assay was immunoSEQ multiplex PCR, and TCRdb's table has in-frame clones only and misses some. The sample lists around 120,000 clones, approximately 82% occurring once. The chain recombines TRBV27 with TRBJ1-2; D not certain. The specimen was PBMCs. This clonotype was obtained from a boy younger than 10 in good health and CMV-seronegative. CDR3 bases: TGTGCCAGCACCTCGACACGGGATAACTATGGCTACACCTTC. This gives the protein CASTSTRDNYGYTF.